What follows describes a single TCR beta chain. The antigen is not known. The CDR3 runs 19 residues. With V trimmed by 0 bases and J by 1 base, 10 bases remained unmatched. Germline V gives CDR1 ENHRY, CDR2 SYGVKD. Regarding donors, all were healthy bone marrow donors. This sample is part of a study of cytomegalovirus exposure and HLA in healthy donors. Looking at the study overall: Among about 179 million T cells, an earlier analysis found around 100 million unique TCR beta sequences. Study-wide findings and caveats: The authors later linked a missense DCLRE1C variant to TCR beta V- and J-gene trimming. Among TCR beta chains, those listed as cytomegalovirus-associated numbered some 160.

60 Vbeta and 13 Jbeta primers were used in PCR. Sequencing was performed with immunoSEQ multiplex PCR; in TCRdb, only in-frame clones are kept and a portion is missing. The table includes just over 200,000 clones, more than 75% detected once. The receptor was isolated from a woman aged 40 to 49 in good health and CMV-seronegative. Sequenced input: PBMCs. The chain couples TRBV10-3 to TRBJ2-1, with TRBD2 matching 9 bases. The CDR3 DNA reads TGTGCCATCAGTGAGTCGCCCGTGTTCCTAGCGGGGTCCTACAATGAGCAGTTCTTC. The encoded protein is CAISESPVFLAGSYNEQFF.